Below are 27 T cell receptor beta chains sequenced from a single sample in a study of Graves' ophthalmopathy and Graves' hyperthyroidism. The study amplified TCR beta CDR3 regions using RNA transcripts. Second-round multiplex PCR came after a first-round RT-PCR that employed HTBI primers. From the multiplex PCR reads, TCRdb called clonotypes with MiXCR, one entry per CDR3 protein. There are just over 600,000 distinct CDR3 sequences in the sample; 22% occur only once, and approximately 7.7% lies in the top ten. Sequencing was performed on peripheral blood. Every receptor here comes from a woman aged 18-29 years with stable Graves' hyperthyroidism. Some clones in this sample may be carry-over from other donors' samples.

In DNA form, the CDR3 reads TGTGCCAGCAGTTTTTATCTGGACCCCTCCTACGAGCAGTACTTC. Its translation: CASSFYLDPSYEQYF. The J gene is TRBJ2-7, the V gene TRBV28; D gene unclear. The CDR3 extends over 15 amino acids. The germline V gene encodes CDR1 MDHEN and CDR2 SYDVKM. Trimming cost V 3 bases and J 0 bases, with 12 bases left between them.

As DNA, the CDR3 is TGTGCCAGCAGCTTAGCGGTGGCATCATACACTGAAGCTTTCTTT. Its translation: CASSLAVASYTEAFF. V usage is TRBV7-9 and J usage is TRBJ1-1; no reliable D call. The CDR3 spans 15 residues. Looked up from germline, CDR1 is SEHNR and CDR2 is FQNEAQ (reference sequence). Trimming stripped 0 bases from V and 3 bases from J, with 11 bases between.

In this sample, this clonotype turned up many times. The rearrangement links TRBV29-1 to TRBJ2-7, with D possibly matching TRBD1 (6 bases). The CDR3 spans 13 residues. Germline V gene sequence: CDR1 SQVTM, CDR2 ANQGSEA. V was trimmed by 6 bases and J by 0 bases, leaving 12 bases between them. CDR3 sequence reads: CSVSDRFSYEQYF. The CDR3 bases are TGCAGCGTCTCGGACAGATTCTCCTACGAGCAGTACTTC.

This clonotype was counted at least ten times. The junction and the germline gene differ at one end; a read error may be behind it. This chain links TRBV7-3 with TRBJ2-2; D unresolved. CDR1 and CDR2 (germline): SGHTA, FQGTGA. The CDR3 runs 13 residues. The CDR3 spells CASSLSYTRELFF. Here the CDR3 DNA reads TGTGCCAGCAGCTTAAGTTACACCAGGGAGCTGTTTTTT.

This clonotype was picked up a small number of times. V is TRBV7-8 and J is TRBJ1-6; D is possibly TRBD1 (5 bases). The V end lost 5 bases, the J end lost 4 bases, and 15 bases lay between the germline ends. From germline, CDR1 is SGHVS and CDR2 FQNEAQ. The CDR3 covers 16 residues. This CDR3 reads CASSPRDPLYNSPLHF. The CDR3 DNA follows: TGTGCCAGCAGCCCTCGGGACCCCTTATATAATTCACCCCTCCACTTT.

The table lists this clonotype with a few counts. The CDR3 loop is CASSYRPAFTGNTIYF. In DNA form, the CDR3 reads TGTGCCAGCAGTTACCGTCCGGCCTTCACTGGAAACACCATATATTTT. The rearrangement links TRBV6-5 to TRBJ1-3; unclear D gene. The CDR3 loop spans 16 amino acids. From germline, CDR1 is MNHEY and CDR2 SVGAGI. Trimming took off 2 bases at V and 2 bases at J, with 13 bases between the two ends.

V gene TRBV15 combines with J gene TRBJ2-7, with D uncertain. V was trimmed by 6 bases and J by 6 bases, leaving 15 bases between them. Germline CDR1 LNHNV, CDR2 YYDKDF (reference sequence). This CDR3 spans 13 amino acids. The CDR3 DNA sequence: TGTGCCACCAGTCTAGAGCTTATCGCCGAGCAGTACTTC. Its translation is CATSLELIAEQYF.

This clonotype was detected ten times or more. V and J are TRBV20-1 and TRBJ2-2; TRBD2 matches at 13 bases. Germline V gives CDR1 DFQATT, CDR2 SNEGSKA (reference sequence). This CDR3 has 17 amino acids. V dropped 0 bases and J dropped 7; count of bases not matched to a gene: 8. Here the CDR3 DNA reads TGCAGTGCTAGAGATACTCGTGGGACTAGCGGGGTCGGGGAGCTGTTTTTT. As protein: CSARDTRGTSGVGELFF.

In this sample, this clonotype turned up many times. The chain is built from TRBV12-5 and TRBJ2-2; possible D gene TRBD1, 6 bases. The V gene lost 2 bases and the J gene lost 1 base, with 11 bases spanning the gap. This CDR3 has 16 residues. Looked up from germline, CDR1 is LGHNT and CDR2 is FRNRAP. This chain's CDR3 is CASGLIGTRNTGELFF. In DNA, the CDR3 is TGTGCTAGTGGTTTGATCGGGACAAGGAACACCGGGGAGCTGTTTTTT.

Only a few counts were recorded for this clonotype. The chain couples TRBV6-1 to TRBJ2-6, with 9 bases fitting TRBD1. V lost 6 bases to trimming and J lost 1 base; unmatched junction nucleotides: 7. From germline, CDR1 is MNHNS and CDR2 SASEGT. The CDR3 consists of 17 residues. CDR3 nucleotide sequence: TGTGCCAGCAGCGAGCTACAGGGGGCGTCTGGGGCCAACGTCCTGACTTTC. It yields the protein CASSELQGASGANVLTF.

The chain employs TRBV6-1 and TRBJ2-5, with 10 bases fitting TRBD1. With 4 bases clipped from V and 6 bases from J, the junction kept 11 bases outside the gene matches. Per the germline V gene, CDR1 is MNHNS and CDR2 is SASEGT. The CDR3 contains 16 residues. This chain's CDR3 is CASSVETGGGLKTQYF. CDR3 nucleotides: TGTGCCAGCAGTGTTGAGACAGGGGGCGGATTGAAGACCCAGTACTTC.

A remark on this clonotype: Possible read error: a much larger clone is one base away. The gene calls are TRBV2 and TRBJ1-5; D unclear. The CDR3 sequence is 15 residues long. V lost 5 bases and J lost 3, with 14 bases in between. Germline-derived CDR1 and CDR2 are SNHLY and FYNNEI. CDR3 sequence: CASSRDRAVNQPQHF. CDR3 nucleotide sequence: TGTGCCAGCAGTAGAGACCGCGCCGTCAATCAGCCCCAGCATTTT.

The sample holds a few counts of this clonotype. The CDR3 reads CASSPYRQGNQPQHF. In DNA, the CDR3 is TGTGCCAGCAGTCCCTACCGACAGGGGAATCAGCCCCAGCATTTT. This sequence joins TRBV27 and TRBJ1-5; TRBD1 matches at 8 bases. The trim removed 5 bases at V and 4 bases at J, leaving 7 bases unmatched. This CDR3 is 15 amino acids long. Germline V gene sequence: CDR1 MNHEY, CDR2 SMNVEV (reference sequence).

This clonotype came up a few times. The chain combines TRBV6-4 with TRBJ1-3; 12 nucleotides match TRBD1. CDR1 is MRHNA, CDR2 SNTAGT, per germline. V lost 2 bases and J lost 8; bases outside the gene matches: 7. The CDR3 is 16 residues long. CDR3 sequence (DNA): TGTGCCAGCAGTGACCCGGGACAGGGGGCGCATGACACCATATATTTT. Residues: CASSDPGQGAHDTIYF.

This clonotype appeared many times. This chain joins TRBV16 and TRBJ1-2; perhaps TRBD1 as D (5 bases). The CDR3 length is 13 residues. Trimming cost V 7 bases and J 5 bases, with 14 bases left between them. Germline V CDR1 and CDR2: KGHSY, FQNENV. As DNA, the CDR3 is TGTGCCAGCACCGAGGGACGGCTTTATGGCTACACCTTC. Translating gives CASTEGRLYGYTF.

This clonotype appeared many times. The chain links TRBV11-2 to TRBJ2-5; D may be TRBD1 (6 bases). Per the germline V gene, CDR1 is SGHAT and CDR2 is FQNNGV. Trimming cost V 5 bases and J 0 bases, with 13 bases left between them. The CDR3 sequence is 15 residues long. CDR3 sequence: CASSRAGTNQETQYF. DNA of the CDR3: TGTGCCAGCAGCCGTGCCGGGACAAACCAAGAGACCCAGTACTTC.

This rearrangement joins TRBV6-1 to TRBJ1-1, with D possibly matching TRBD1 (6 bases). CDR3 length equals 17 residues. Germline V gene lookup returns CDR1 MNHNS and CDR2 SASEGT. The germline V and J ends were trimmed by 6 bases and 3 bases, with 23 bases remaining between them. CDR3: CASRHTGINSRYTEAFF. The CDR3 region has the DNA TGTGCCAGCAGACATACAGGGATTAATTCACGATACACTGAAGCTTTCTTT.

This clonotype was observed many times. The genes are TRBV2 and TRBJ2-5; perhaps TRBD2 as D (6 bases). There are 12 residues in the CDR3. Germline lookup yields CDR1 SNHLY and CDR2 FYNNEI. V was pared by 9 bases and J by 0 bases, with 8 bases between. CDR3 nucleotides: TGTGCCAGGCGGGACGACCAAGAGACCCAGTACTTC. Encoded protein: CARRDDQETQYF.

This clonotype was seen repeatedly, ten times or more. CDR3 loop: CASSGKTDQPQHF. CDR3 in DNA: TGTGCCAGCAGTGGAAAGACAGATCAGCCCCAGCATTTT. This sequence joins TRBV6-1 and TRBJ1-5; D is perhaps TRBD1 (5 bases). Per the germline V gene, CDR1 is MNHNS and CDR2 is SASEGT. Trimming left V 4 bases short and J 5 bases short, with 9 bases between. This CDR3 has 13 residues.

V is TRBV28 and J is TRBJ1-1; TRBD1 agrees at 7 bases. Unmatched junction bases numbered 10, after V lost 10 bases and J lost 5 bases. Looked up from germline, CDR1 is MDHEN and CDR2 is SYDVKM. CDR3 length: 13 amino acids. The CDR3 nucleotides are TGTGCCACCGACAGGGCGGAGGGAACTGAAGCTTTCTTT. Amino acids: CATDRAEGTEAFF.

At least ten counts were recorded for this clonotype. The chain joins TRBV12-3 or TRBV12-4 to TRBJ2-2; 10 bases are a match to TRBD2. This CDR3 spans 19 amino acids. The V segment lost 4 bases and the J segment 0 bases; nucleotides outside the gene matches: 11. CDR3 nucleotides: TGTGCCAGCAGTTCTACAGCGGGAGGGCCCGGCGCGAACACCGGGGAGCTGTTTTTT. Amino acids: CASSSTAGGPGANTGELFF.

This clonotype was seen at least ten times. The J gene is TRBJ2-2, the V gene TRBV10-3; 8 bases fit TRBD2. V gave up 2 bases and J gave up 6 bases; unmatched junction bases: 8. Germline assignment: CDR1 ENHRY and CDR2 SYGVKD. This CDR3 is built from 16 residues. The CDR3 here is CAISEGTRLESGELFF. The CDR3 bases are TGTGCCATCAGTGAGGGGACTAGGTTGGAATCCGGGGAGCTGTTTTTT.

The chain is built from TRBV6-2 or TRBV6-3 and TRBJ2-5, with D tentatively TRBD1 (5 bases). This CDR3 contains 14 residues. Germline V gives CDR1 MNHEY, CDR2 SVGEGT. Trimming removed 7 bases from V and 3 bases from J, with 15 bases in between. DNA of the CDR3: TGTGCCAGCACAATGGGGCAGATAGAAGAGACCCAGTACTTC. Residues: CASTMGQIEETQYF.

The sample holds many counts of this clonotype. The chain combines TRBV19 with TRBJ1-2; 8 nucleotides match TRBD1. The CDR3 consists of 13 residues. The V and J ends lost 5 bases and 6 bases, in that order; junction bases with no gene match: 5. Germline values: CDR1 LNHDA, CDR2 SQIVND (reference sequence). DNA of the CDR3: TGTGCCAGTAGTCTCCGGACAGGGCATGGCTACACCTTC. Protein sequence: CASSLRTGHGYTF.

The chain recombines TRBV19 with TRBJ1-2; D is possibly TRBD1 (6 bases). V lost 5 bases and J lost 3, with 19 bases in between. The germline V gene encodes CDR1 LNHDA and CDR2 SQIVND (reference sequence). CDR3 length equals 16 residues. The CDR3 DNA reads as TGTGCCAGTAGTCTTGCTCCCCGACAGGCCTACTATGGCTACACCTTC. Encoded protein: CASSLAPRQAYYGYTF.

The J gene is TRBJ1-2, the V gene TRBV12-3 or TRBV12-4; 8 nucleotides line up with TRBD1. This CDR3 is 13 amino acids long. After removal of 6 bases from V and 6 bases from J, the junction contained 6 bases not matched to a gene. The CDR3 nucleotides read TGTGCCAGCAGAGCCGGGACAGGCCATGGCTACACCTTC. As protein: CASRAGTGHGYTF.

This clonotype came up many times. The chain combines TRBV6-1 with TRBJ1-1, with D uncertain. CDR3 length: 13 amino acids. V lost 3 bases to trimming and J lost 3 bases, with 8 bases between them. Germline assignment: CDR1 MNHNS and CDR2 SASEGT. This CDR3 is CASSEERDTEAFF. CDR3 bases: TGTGCCAGCAGTGAGGAGAGGGACACTGAAGCTTTCTTT.